These 10 T cell receptor beta chains originate from one sample sequenced in a study of blood T cell repertoires in COVID-19 (TCRdb year 2020). Library creation used the immunoSEQ multiplex PCR assay. This is the immuneACCESS table as TCRdb keeps it, with only in-frame sequences that have V and J called. A part of the clones is gone; compared with another copy, unresolved V genes explain less than half, and the rest is unexplained. The sample contains 200,000 to 250,000 clones, approximately 82% of them found a single time. The ten largest clones add up to about 3.8% of the sample. The sample was peripheral blood. The receptors here all came from an elderly woman with acute or convalescent COVID-19.

The J gene is TRBJ1-4, the V gene TRBV2, with 11 positions matching TRBD1. The CDR3 consists of 14 residues. Unmatched junction bases numbered 5, after V lost 6 bases and J lost 8 bases. Germline values: CDR1 SNHLY, CDR2 FYNNEI. The CDR3 DNA follows: TGTGCCAGCAGCGGACAGGGGGCTTCGGAAAAACTGTTTTTT. Translated, it gives CASSGQGASEKLFF.

The V call is TRBV2, the J call TRBJ1-4, with D possibly matching TRBD1 (6 bases). The CDR3 sequence is 14 residues long. The germline CDR1 and CDR2 sequences are SNHLY and FYNNEI. Trimming removed 7 bases from V and 5 bases from J, with 14 bases in between. CDR3: CASKVGAVNEKLFF. CDR3 nucleotide sequence: TGTGCCAGCAAAGTGGGGGCGGTGAATGAAAAACTGTTTTTT.

This clone was seen ten or more times. The chain links TRBV5-1 to TRBJ1-2; TRBD1 agrees at 7 bases. The germline V gene encodes CDR1 SGHRS and CDR2 YFSETQ. V shed 4 bases and J 2 bases; nucleotides not matched to a gene: 5. The CDR3 spans 14 residues. This CDR3 is CASSPRDRNYGYTF. DNA for the CDR3: TGCGCCAGCAGCCCAAGGGACAGAAACTATGGCTACACCTTC.

The chain recombines TRBV24-1 with TRBJ2-5; 8 positions agree with TRBD1. J gave up 1 base and V 4 bases, and 13 bases lay outside the gene matches. Germline V gives CDR1 KGHDR, CDR2 SFDVKD. The CDR3 totals 18 residues. As DNA, the CDR3 is TGTGCCACCAGTGAAACGACAGGGGCCCCGGCTCGCCAAGAGACCCAGTACTTC. It yields the protein CATSETTGAPARQETQYF.

V usage is TRBV7-9 and J usage is TRBJ2-1; D is ambiguous. The V gene's germline CDR1 is SEHNR and CDR2 FQNEAQ (reference sequence). This CDR3 contains 13 residues. Trimming left V 7 bases short and J 6 bases short, with 13 bases between. Written as DNA, the CDR3 is TGTGCCAGCACCCAAGGCGGTAGCAATGAGCAGTTCTTC. This encodes CASTQGGSNEQFF.

The V and J genes are TRBV7-3 and TRBJ2-2, with no clear D. Germline V lookup: CDR1 SGHTA, CDR2 FQGTGA. V was clipped by 0 bases and J by 7 bases, with 12 bases between them. This CDR3 comprises 15 residues. Here the CDR3 DNA reads TGTGCCAGCAGCTTAACGACTGGCGGCAACGGGGAGCTGTTTTTT. Translated: CASSLTTGGNGELFF.

This clone was recorded a few times. The chain carries TRBV29-1 and TRBJ1-3; 8 bases map to TRBD1. With V trimmed by 5 bases and J by 2 bases, 5 bases remained unmatched. This CDR3 contains 14 residues. The germline V gene has CDR1 SQVTM and CDR2 ANQGSEA. CDR3 in amino acids: CSVPDRATGNTIYF. CDR3 sequence (DNA): TGCAGCGTTCCGGACAGGGCAACTGGAAACACCATATATTTT. Variable domain in full (rest from reference TRBV29-1 and TRBJ1-3): SAVISQKPSRDICQRGTSLTIQCQVDSQVTMMFWYRQQPGQSLTLIATANQGSEATYESGFVIDKFPISRPNLTFSTLTVSNMSPEDSSIYLCSVPDRATGNTIYFGEGSWLTVV.

The rearrangement links TRBV7-3 to TRBJ2-1, with no clear D. V was trimmed by 0 bases and J by 5 bases, leaving 11 bases between them. The germline gives CDR1 SGHTA, CDR2 FQGTGA. CDR3 size: 15 residues. The CDR3 nucleotides read TGTGCCAGCAGCTTAACTCCCTCTACCAACAATGAGCAGTTCTTC. Its protein product is CASSLTPSTNNEQFF.

This chain joins TRBV11-2 and TRBJ2-1; D perhaps matches TRBD1 (5 bases). CDR3 length: 15 residues. The V and J ends lost 5 bases and 5 bases respectively, with 16 bases between them. Germline-derived CDR1 and CDR2 are SGHAT and FQNNGV. CDR3 nucleotides: TGTGCCAGCAGCCACATAAGGTCAGGGAACAATGAGCAGTTCTTC. Amino acids: CASSHIRSGNNEQFF.

CDR3 coding DNA: TGTGCCAGCAGCTTCGGGAGACAGAACACTGAAGCTTTCTTT. Translation gives CASSFGRQNTEAFF. This chain joins TRBV7-2 and TRBJ1-1, with D uncertain. Germline V gene sequence: CDR1 SGHTA, CDR2 FQGNSA. This CDR3 spans 14 amino acids. V lost 3 bases to trimming and J lost 1 base, with 9 bases between them.